Shown below are 19 T cell receptor beta chains from a single sample sequenced in a study of human T cells and chemical hapten exposure. TCRdb ran MiXCR on the RACE reads and lists one entry per CDR3 protein. Of some 96,000 distinct CDR3 sequences listed, about a tenth are singletons. Sample time point: patch test 2, 6 weeks after DPC sensitization. Treatment reported: therapeutic diphenylcyclopropenone sensitization with weekly scalp DPC. Material: whole blood, obtained in connection with sensitization to the hapten diphenylcyclopropenone (DPC). These receptors were taken from a middle-aged woman with alopecia areata. Some clones in this sample may be carry-over from other donors' samples.

This clonotype turned up a few times. The CDR3 protein is CATSRAQETQYF. DNA of the CDR3: TGTGCCACCAGCAGAGCCCAAGAGACCCAGTACTTC. The chain employs TRBV15 and TRBJ2-5; D is unclear. V gave up 1 base and J gave up 1 base, with 1 base separating them. This CDR3 comprises 12 residues. The germline V gene has CDR1 LNHNV and CDR2 YYDKDF (reference sequence). Full variable domain (rest looked up from reference TRBV15 and TRBJ2-5): DAMVIQNPRYQVTQFGKPVTLSCSQTLNHNVMYWYQQKSSQAPKLLFHYYDKDFNNEADTPDNFQSRRPNTSFCFLDIRSPGLGDTAMYLCATSRAQETQYFGPGTRLLVL.

This clonotype was recorded many times. The gene calls are TRBV12-3 or TRBV12-4 and TRBJ1-5; 8 nucleotides line up with TRBD1. The CDR3 is 16 residues long. Trimming cost V 6 bases and J 2 bases; bases outside gene matches: 9. CDR3 DNA sequence: TGTGCCAGCAGCGTCGACCGGGACAGGCGCAATCAGCCCCAGCATTTT. Its translation: CASSVDRDRRNQPQHF.

Ten or more counts support this clonotype. The rearrangement joins TRBV6-5 to TRBJ2-5; 8 nucleotides align to TRBD1. The V gene's germline CDR1 is MNHEY and CDR2 SVGAGI. The junction had 10 bases not matched to a gene; V was cut back by 8 bases and J by 8 bases. The CDR3 is 13 residues long. This chain's CDR3 is CASGTGTGDTQYF. CDR3 coding DNA: TGTGCCAGCGGTACCGGGACAGGTGACACCCAGTACTTC.

The chain joins TRBV20-1 to TRBJ2-1; TRBD1 agrees at 7 bases. V shed 6 bases, J shed 8 bases, and the junction held 4 bases outside the gene matches. CDR1 is DFQATT, CDR2 SNEGSKA, per germline (reference sequence). This CDR3 region has 11 residues. Here the CDR3 DNA reads TGCAGTGCGACAGGGTACGATGAGCAGTTCTTC. It specifies CSATGYDEQFF.

The gene calls are TRBV11-2 and TRBJ1-4; D is unclear. Germline lookup yields CDR1 SGHAT and CDR2 FQNNGV. The CDR3 runs to 14 residues. V was cut by 1 base and J by 3 bases, with 6 bases left in between. CDR3 coding DNA: TGTGCCAGCAGCTTAGTAGGGTCTAATGAAAAACTGTTTTTT. Amino acids: CASSLVGSNEKLFF.

This chain connects TRBV6-2 or TRBV6-3 to TRBJ1-2; 8 bases fit TRBD1. The CDR3 runs 13 residues. The V gene's germline CDR1 is MNHEY and CDR2 SVGEGT. The V segment lost 5 bases and the J segment 8 bases; nucleotides outside the gene matches: 7. CDR3 region: CASSPGQGWGYTF. CDR3 nucleotides: TGTGCCAGCAGTCCCGGACAGGGATGGGGCTACACCTTC.

This clonotype appeared many times. V is TRBV29-1 and J is TRBJ1-2; 9 bases are shared with TRBD1. Germline values: CDR1 SQVTM, CDR2 ANQGSEA. Trimming removed 6 bases from V and 5 bases from J; junction bases left unmatched: 1. The CDR3 runs to 11 residues. CDR3 sequence (DNA): TGCAGCGTGGGACAGGGATATGGCTACACCTTC. Amino acids: CSVGQGYGYTF.

Concerning this clonotype: The germline gene is not matched at one end of the junction; a read error may be the cause. This chain joins TRBV20-1 and TRBJ1-1, with no clear D. This CDR3 spans 11 amino acids. The germline V gene encodes CDR1 DFQATT and CDR2 SNEGSKA (reference sequence). CDR3 DNA sequence: TGCAGTGCTAGACTGAACACTGGAGCTTTCTTT. Translating gives CSARLNTGAFF.

This clonotype showed up many times. The chain uses TRBV12-3 or TRBV12-4 and TRBJ2-2, with D maybe TRBD2 (6 bases). The CDR3 length is 15 residues. Trimming cost V 1 base and J 0 bases, with 6 bases left between them. Here the CDR3 DNA reads TGTGCCAGCAGTTTAGGCGGGACGAACACCGGGGAGCTGTTTTTT. Its translation: CASSLGGTNTGELFF.

This clonotype was picked up many times. The rearrangement uses TRBV18 and TRBJ2-7; either TRBD1 or TRBD2 may supply D (5 bases each). The germline V gene has CDR1 KGHSH and CDR2 LQKENI. With 3 bases removed from V and 6 bases from J, the gap between germline ends came to 12 bases. The CDR3 contains 13 residues. The CDR3 loop reads CASSPGEGREQYF. The CDR3 region has the DNA TGTGCCAGCTCACCCGGAGAGGGGCGCGAGCAGTACTTC. The whole variable domain, remainder taken from reference TRBV18 and TRBJ2-7, is NAGVMQNPRHLVRRRGQEARLRCSPMKGHSHVYWYRQLPEEGLKFMVYLQKENIIDESGMPKERFSAEFPKEGPSILRIQQVVRGDSAAYFCASSPGEGREQYFGPGTRLTVT.

V is TRBV5-1 and J is TRBJ2-7; TRBD1 might be the D (6 bases). V was trimmed by 1 base and J by 4 bases, leaving 15 bases between them. CDR1 and CDR2 from the germline V gene are SGHRS and YFSETQ. The CDR3 spans 15 residues. The CDR3 DNA reads TGCGCCAGCAGCTTGCCGAGGGACATCGTTTACGAGCAGTACTTC. Amino acid sequence: CASSLPRDIVYEQYF.

Only a few counts were recorded for this clonotype. The rearrangement joins TRBV7-9 to TRBJ2-7, with D unclear. Germline V gene lookup returns CDR1 SEHNR and CDR2 FQNEAQ (reference sequence). V was pared by 2 bases and J by 1 base, with 15 bases between. The CDR3 is made up of 16 amino acids. The CDR3 protein is CASSLSPPGPSYEQYF. CDR3 bases: TGTGCCAGCAGCTTATCCCCCCCCGGGCCGTCCTACGAGCAGTACTTC.

This clonotype has just a few counts. The chain uses TRBV7-8 and TRBJ2-7, with D tentatively TRBD2 (7 bases). The CDR3 extends over 14 amino acids. Trimming removed 4 bases from V and 6 bases from J, with 16 bases in between. Germline V gene data show CDR1 as SGHVS and CDR2 as FQNEAQ. CDR3 region: CASSSREGGGEQYF. CDR3 sequence (DNA): TGTGCCAGCAGCTCGCGAGAGGGAGGGGGCGAGCAGTACTTC.

For the CDR3, the DNA is TGTGCCAGCAGCCTAGATTCCGGGACTCCGTACTTC. Translating it yields CASSLDSGTPYF. The chain employs TRBV14 and TRBJ2-7; D is perhaps TRBD2 (6 bases). V gave up 4 bases and J gave up 12 bases, with 16 bases separating them. Germline V lookup: CDR1 SGHDN, CDR2 FVKESK. CDR3 length: 12 residues.

The table lists this clonotype with a few counts. Germline is not matched at one junction end, which may reflect a read error. The chain links TRBV12-3 or TRBV12-4 to TRBJ2-5; no clear D gene. This CDR3 is 12 amino acids long. CDR3 amino acids: CASSLGSSNLHF. CDR3 in DNA: TGTGCCAGCAGTTTAGGGTCGTCAAATTTACACTTC.

There are a few counts of this clonotype. The rearrangement links TRBV28 to TRBJ2-7; 7 nucleotides agree with TRBD1. Germline trimming cut 5 bases from V and 2 bases from J; bases unmatched to any gene: 3. This CDR3 is built from 13 residues. Germline V gene lookup returns CDR1 MDHEN and CDR2 SYDVKM. CDR3: CASSQGQTYEQYF. The CDR3 nucleotides are TGTGCCAGCAGTCAGGGACAGACCTACGAGCAGTACTTC. Together with reference TRBV28 and TRBJ2-7, the CDR3 gives the full variable domain: DVKVTQSSRYLVKRTGEKVFLECVQDMDHENMFWYRQDPGLGLRLIYFSYDVKMKEKGDIPEGYSVSREKKERFSLILESASTNQTSMYLCASSQGQTYEQYFGPGTRLTVT.

In this sample, this clonotype turned up many times. V and J are TRBV11-2 and TRBJ2-3, with unresolved D. V lost 2 bases to trimming and J lost 1 base, with 13 bases between them. The CDR3 loop spans 16 amino acids. The germline V gene has CDR1 SGHAT and CDR2 FQNNGV. The CDR3 protein is CASSLWAIRRTDTQYF. The CDR3 DNA reads TGTGCCAGCAGCTTATGGGCTATCCGCCGCACAGATACGCAGTATTTT.

There are many counts of this clonotype. The V and J genes are TRBV7-2 and TRBJ2-7; 7 bases line up with TRBD1. The junction had 7 bases not matched to a gene; V was cut back by 0 bases and J by 5 bases. CDR3 length: 15 residues. Germline CDR1 is SGHTA and CDR2 is FQGNSA. CDR3: CASSLAWQGENEQYF. The CDR3 DNA sequence: TGTGCCAGCAGCTTAGCGTGGCAGGGGGAAAACGAGCAGTACTTC.

This clonotype was seen many times. The genes are TRBV10-3 and TRBJ2-1; 9 bases align to TRBD2. The germline V gene encodes CDR1 ENHRY and CDR2 SYGVKD. The trim removed 8 bases at V and 4 bases at J, leaving 12 bases unmatched. The CDR3 loop spans 16 amino acids. Here the CDR3 DNA reads TGTGCCATCGGGATAGGTAGCGGGAGAGGGTACAATGAGCAGTTCTTC. This encodes CAIGIGSGRGYNEQFF.